This T cell receptor (beta chain) was obtained from a study of T cells in Graves' hyperthyroidism and ophthalmopathy. The ends lost 0 bases at V and 1 base at J; junction bases unmatched: 3. Germline V lookup: CDR1 DFQATT, CDR2 SNEGSKA (reference sequence). CDR3 length: 16 residues. What was amplified from RNA transcripts were TCR beta CDR3 regions. The HTBI primer set was used in a first-round RT-PCR of the TCR CDR3. One entry per CDR3 protein, called by TCRdb with MiXCR from the multiplex PCR reads. The data hold about half a million distinct CDR3 sequences, with roughly 23% observed a single time. This TCR derives from a woman aged 70-85 years with Graves' ophthalmopathy. This chain links TRBV20-1 with TRBJ2-1; 10 bases line up with TRBD2. The source material was blood. The CDR3 loop reads CSARDSSGSSYNEQFF. In nucleotides, the CDR3 is TGCAGTGCTAGAGATTCTAGCGGGAGTTCCTACAATGAGCAGTTCTTC.